The 17 T cell receptor beta chains below all came from one sample that was sequenced in a study of T cells after yellow fever vaccination. TCRdb fed the 5' RACE reads into MiXCR, producing one record per CDR3 protein. Among 200,000 to 300,000 distinct CDR3 sequences listed, approximately 13% were seen once. The input for sequencing was CD4+ T cells sorted from PBMCs, taken 45 days after the yellow fever booster vaccination. The receptors derive from a man aged 25 to 45 who received the YFV17D yellow fever vaccine.

J is TRBJ2-2 and V is TRBV28; TRBD1 matches at 7 bases. This CDR3 has 16 amino acids. Germline V gives CDR1 MDHEN, CDR2 SYDVKM. V dropped 4 bases and J dropped 5; count of bases not matched to a gene: 10. CDR3 protein: CASSYSRGRGTGELFF. DNA of the CDR3: TGTGCCAGCAGTTATTCTAGGGGGCGTGGAACCGGGGAGCTGTTTTTT.

CDR3 in amino acids: CASSPWTSGRTGELFF. CDR3 bases: TGTGCCAGCAGTCCCTGGACTAGCGGGAGGACCGGGGAGCTGTTTTTT. J is TRBJ2-2 and V is TRBV12-3 or TRBV12-4, with TRBD2 matching over 14 bases. J was trimmed by 5 bases and V by 5 bases; bases with no gene match: 4. The CDR3 is made up of 16 amino acids.

The V gene is TRBV30, the J gene TRBJ1-2; perhaps TRBD1 as D (5 bases). The ends were cut back, 1 base at V and 5 bases at J, with 11 bases in the middle. The germline V gene has CDR1 GTSNPN and CDR2 SVGIG (reference sequence). The CDR3 extends over 13 amino acids. CDR3 residues: CAWSANRRYGYTF. CDR3 DNA: TGTGCCTGGAGTGCAAACAGGCGTTATGGCTACACCTTC. The full variable domain, its missing parts supplied by reference TRBV30 and TRBJ1-2, is SQTIHQWPATLVQPVGSPLSLECTVEGTSNPNLYWYRQAAGRGLQLLFYSVGIGQISSEVPQNLSASRPQDRQFILSSKKLLLSDSGFYLCAWSANRRYGYTFGSGTRLTVV.

The V and J genes are TRBV29-1 and TRBJ2-1; D is unresolved. This CDR3 spans 14 amino acids. Germline assignment: CDR1 SQVTM and CDR2 ANQGSEA. With 6 bases removed from V and 0 bases from J, the gap between germline ends came to 12 bases. This CDR3 is CSVRRSNSYNEQFF. In nucleotides, the CDR3 is TGCAGCGTCCGAAGGTCTAACTCCTACAATGAGCAGTTCTTC.

The V gene is TRBV18, the J gene TRBJ1-3; 7 bases agree with TRBD1. Germline V CDR1 and CDR2: KGHSH, LQKENI. This CDR3 has 14 residues. V was pared by 3 bases and J by 4 bases, with 3 bases of the junction left unmatched. The CDR3 DNA sequence: TGTGCCAGCTCACCGACAGGGAAAGGAAACACCATATATTTT. Translated, it gives CASSPTGKGNTIYF.

In this sample, this clonotype turned up many times. The gene calls are TRBV12-3 or TRBV12-4 and TRBJ2-7; maybe TRBD2 (6 bases). This CDR3 spans 13 amino acids. The V end lost 6 bases, the J end lost 2 bases, and 11 bases lay between the germline ends. CDR3 region: CASRGSGAYEQYF. The CDR3 DNA is TGTGCCAGCAGGGGTAGCGGCGCCTACGAGCAGTACTTC.

The CDR3: CSARPRASGEKLFF. The CDR3 region has the DNA TGCAGTGCTAGACCTCGGGCTTCTGGGGAAAAACTGTTTTTT. This chain links TRBV20-1 with TRBJ1-4; D is unresolved. This CDR3 spans 14 amino acids. Trimming removed 2 bases from V and 8 bases from J, with 15 bases in between. The germline gives CDR1 DFQATT, CDR2 SNEGSKA (reference sequence).

The chain carries TRBV9 and TRBJ2-7, with D tentatively TRBD2 (6 bases). This CDR3 is 14 amino acids long. Per germline, CDR1 SGDLS and CDR2 YYNGEE. V was trimmed by 3 bases and J by 6 bases, leaving 16 bases between them. The CDR3 spells CASSAAWTKSEQYF. CDR3 nucleotides: TGTGCCAGCAGCGCCGCGTGGACTAAATCCGAGCAGTACTTC.

This clonotype was recorded a few times. The CDR3 reads CSASVLAGFNEQFF. CDR3 DNA: TGCAGTGCTAGTGTGCTAGCGGGATTCAATGAGCAGTTCTTC. The V call is TRBV20-1, the J call TRBJ2-1; TRBD2 matches at 9 bases. V was pared by 3 bases and J by 6 bases, with 6 bases of the junction left unmatched. This CDR3 is 14 amino acids long. Germline CDR1 reads DFQATT; CDR2 reads SNEGSKA (reference sequence).

This chain joins TRBV4-2 and TRBJ2-5; TRBD2 agrees at 11 bases. This CDR3 has 16 amino acids. V was clipped by 6 bases and J by 5 bases; unmatched bases: 11. CDR1 and CDR2 (germline): LGHNA, YNFKEQ. This chain's CDR3 is CASRQLAGVERETQYF. The CDR3 region has the DNA TGTGCCAGCAGACAACTAGCGGGAGTCGAAAGGGAGACCCAGTACTTC.

This clonotype was picked up a small number of times. The V and J genes are TRBV4-2 and TRBJ2-3; 12 positions agree with TRBD1. Germline CDR1 LGHNA, CDR2 YNFKEQ. The CDR3 loop spans 15 amino acids. Trimming removed 4 bases from V and 6 bases from J; junction bases left unmatched: 5. CDR3: CASSPGQGARDTQYF. The DNA for the CDR3 is TGTGCCAGCAGCCCGGGACAGGGGGCGCGGGATACGCAGTATTTT.

The chain employs TRBV6-2 or TRBV6-3 and TRBJ2-1; 7 bases are a match to TRBD1. The J segment lost 10 bases and the V segment lost 0 bases, leaving 6 bases of the junction unmatched. CDR3 length: 14 residues. Germline CDR1 and CDR2: MNHEY and SVGEGT. CDR3 bases: TGTGCCAGCAGTTACTCGAAAGGGGGCTTCGAGCAGTTCTTC. Amino acids: CASSYSKGGFEQFF.

This clonotype was counted ten times or more. V gene TRBV12-3 or TRBV12-4 combines with J gene TRBJ2-7; the match to TRBD2 covers 11 bases. The CDR3 has 15 residues. With 7 bases clipped from V and 6 bases from J, the junction kept 11 bases outside the gene matches. The CDR3, as DNA: TGTGCCAGCAACCCCTCATTTCTAGCGGGAGGCGAGCAGTACTTC. This sequence encodes CASNPSFLAGGEQYF.

This clonotype was seen only a few times. The chain carries TRBV20-1 and TRBJ2-5; 12 bases match TRBD1. V gave up 4 bases and J gave up 5 bases; unmatched junction bases: 5. The CDR3 is made up of 14 amino acids. From germline, CDR1 is DFQATT and CDR2 SNEGSKA (reference sequence). This CDR3 reads CSAMGQGAGETQYF. The CDR3, as DNA: TGCAGTGCTATGGGACAGGGGGCTGGTGAGACCCAGTACTTC.

The chain is built from TRBV7-2 and TRBJ2-7; D is perhaps TRBD1 (6 bases). The CDR3 contains 15 residues. Germline V gives CDR1 SGHTA, CDR2 FQGNSA. V shed 1 base and J shed 2 bases, with 12 bases lying between them. The CDR3 spells CASSLGRGQTYEQYF. The CDR3 coding sequence is TGTGCCAGCAGCTTAGGCAGGGGCCAGACCTACGAGCAGTACTTC.

This clonotype was recorded a few times. The chain couples TRBV12-3 or TRBV12-4 to TRBJ2-7; 11 positions agree with TRBD1. V was pared by 1 base and J by 4 bases, with 3 bases of the junction left unmatched. The CDR3 sequence is 15 residues long. CDR3 in amino acids: CASSLEGQGAYEQYF. DNA of the CDR3: TGTGCCAGCAGTTTAGAAGGACAGGGGGCGTACGAGCAGTACTTC.

Only a few counts were recorded for this clonotype. CDR3 coding DNA: TGTGCCAGCAGCCGGGGACAGCAGAACACTGAAGCTTTCTTT. Translated, it gives CASSRGQQNTEAFF. The chain couples TRBV7-9 to TRBJ1-1; TRBD1 matches at 7 bases. This CDR3 contains 14 residues. V lost 5 bases to trimming and J lost 1 base; unmatched junction nucleotides: 4. Germline V gene data show CDR1 as SEHNR and CDR2 as FQNEAQ (reference sequence).